This T cell receptor beta chain was retrieved from a study of blood T cell repertoires in COVID-19. Study-wide background: The United States, Italy and Spain supplied acute and convalescent COVID-19 samples.

A few counts support this clone. How the authors handled the data: Estimated nucleated cell counts came from reference gene primer amplification. Measured with immunoSEQ multiplex PCR; TCRdb has only the in-frame clones, and not every one. V, J and clone size are those of that table, while D and trimming were read from the DNA. The repertoire has tens of thousands of clones, almost 85% of them found once; the top ten carry around 6.9%. CDR3 length: 14 residues. Germline CDR1 SNHLY, CDR2 FYNNEI. The V end was cut by 3 bases, the J end by 4 bases, with 13 bases between. V and J are TRBV2 and TRBJ2-7; weak D call: TRBD1 (6 bases). Sequences were obtained from peripheral blood. The clonotype comes from a human donor in a cohort sampled during active COVID-19. CDR3 amino acids: CASSEGRGAYEQYF. CDR3 DNA: TGTGCCAGCAGTGAGGGCAGGGGTGCTTACGAGCAGTACTTC.